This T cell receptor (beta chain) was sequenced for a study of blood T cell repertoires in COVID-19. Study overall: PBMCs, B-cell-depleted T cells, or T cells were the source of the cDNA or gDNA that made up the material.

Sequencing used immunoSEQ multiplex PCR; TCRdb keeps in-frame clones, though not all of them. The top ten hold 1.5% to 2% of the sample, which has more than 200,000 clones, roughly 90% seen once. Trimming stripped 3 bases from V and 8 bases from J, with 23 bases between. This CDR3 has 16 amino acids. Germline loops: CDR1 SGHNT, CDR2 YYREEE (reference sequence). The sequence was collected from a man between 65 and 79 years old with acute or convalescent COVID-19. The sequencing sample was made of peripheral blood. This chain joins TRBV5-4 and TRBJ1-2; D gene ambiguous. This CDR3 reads CASSSVEVSFLQGYTF. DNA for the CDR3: TGTGCCAGCAGCTCCGTTGAGGTCAGCTTTCTCCAGGGCTACACCTTC.